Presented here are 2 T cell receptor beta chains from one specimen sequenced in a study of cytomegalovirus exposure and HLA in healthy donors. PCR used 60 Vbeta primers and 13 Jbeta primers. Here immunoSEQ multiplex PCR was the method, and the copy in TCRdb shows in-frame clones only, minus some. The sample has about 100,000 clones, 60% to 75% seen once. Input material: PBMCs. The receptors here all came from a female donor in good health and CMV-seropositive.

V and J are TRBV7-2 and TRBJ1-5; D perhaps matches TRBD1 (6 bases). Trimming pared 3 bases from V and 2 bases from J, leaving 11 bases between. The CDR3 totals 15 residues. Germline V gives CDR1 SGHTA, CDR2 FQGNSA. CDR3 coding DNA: TGTGCCAGCAGCTTCGGAGGGGGGGGCAATCAGCCCCAGCATTTT. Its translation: CASSFGGGGNQPQHF.

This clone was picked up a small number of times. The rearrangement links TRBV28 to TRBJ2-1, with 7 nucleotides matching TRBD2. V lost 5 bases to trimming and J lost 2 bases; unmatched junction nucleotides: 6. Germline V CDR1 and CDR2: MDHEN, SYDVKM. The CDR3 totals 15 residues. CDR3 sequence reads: CASSATSATYNEQFF. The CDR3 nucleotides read TGTGCCAGCAGTGCAACTAGCGCAACCTACAATGAGCAGTTCTTC.